This note documents a single T cell receptor (beta chain) sequence. The antigen is not known. As to time point: newly diagnosed, previously untreated cHL patient sample. Isolated CD8+ T cells were derived from thawed PBMCs through magnetic negative selection. Acting as the comparison were PBMCs from newly diagnosed, untreated classical Hodgkin lymphoma. Data came from immunoSEQ multiplex PCR; TCRdb stores just in-frame clones and leaves some out. Counted here are approximately 14,000 clones, about 90% occurring once; the ten biggest clones make up around 5%. The CDR3 runs 15 residues. Germline V CDR1 and CDR2: SGHVS, FQNEAQ. The V and J ends lost 5 bases and 0 bases respectively, with 13 bases between them. The entry originates in a study of PD-1 blockade in classical Hodgkin lymphoma. Overall study results and limits: Why the repertoires differ is still unclear, perhaps disease activity or prior therapy. Relapsed/refractory patients reportedly had lower baseline diversity than newly diagnosed patients.

The clonotype comes from a human donor with classical Hodgkin lymphoma. Sequenced material: CD8+ T cells from blood. This chain uses TRBV7-8 with TRBJ1-1; D gene unclear. In nucleotides, the CDR3 is TGTGCCAGCAGCCCCCCCGAGAACATGAACACTGAAGCTTTCTTT. Encoded protein: CASSPPENMNTEAFF.